These 8 T cell receptor beta chains were sequenced from one sample in a study of shared clonotypes between healthy human individuals. The assay was immunoSEQ multiplex PCR, and TCRdb's table has in-frame clones only and misses some. The repertoire holds a few million clones, with approximately 95% as singletons. Sequencing was carried out using naive CD4+ T cells from PBMCs. The subset is: CD45RA+ positively selected. The receptor set was obtained from a man aged 18-30 years in good health. Some clones in this sample may be carry-over from other donors' samples.

As regards this clone: The same CDR3 can be traced to other DNA sequences in this sample. This chain uses TRBV7-3 with TRBJ2-2; D is possibly TRBD1 (5 bases). V lost 0 bases and J lost 2, with 7 bases in between. Looked up from germline, CDR1 is SGHTA and CDR2 is FQGTGA. The CDR3 spans 15 residues. In nucleotides, the CDR3 is TGTGCCAGCAGCTTAACAGGGGCCAACACCGGGGAGCTGTTTTTT. Amino acid sequence: CASSLTGANTGELFF.

This sequence joins TRBV10-3 and TRBJ1-2; TRBD1 might be the D (5 bases). With 10 bases removed from V and 0 bases from J, the gap between germline ends came to 21 bases. The CDR3 has 16 residues. From germline, CDR1 is ENHRY and CDR2 SYGVKD. In nucleotides, the CDR3 is TGTGCCACCAACCGTGGTGCGGGGCGGGCTAACTATGGCTACACCTTC. Encoded protein: CATNRGAGRANYGYTF.

CDR3 DNA sequence: TGTGCCAGCAGTTCACGACAGGGGAGGGCTGGCTACACCTTC. Its protein product is CASSSRQGRAGYTF. The chain has TRBV6-5 and TRBJ1-2, with 8 bases fitting TRBD1. Germline trimming cut 4 bases from V and 7 bases from J; bases unmatched to any gene: 8. The germline V gene encodes CDR1 MNHEY and CDR2 SVGAGI. The CDR3 is 14 amino acids.

The J gene is TRBJ2-7, the V gene TRBV5-4; the match to TRBD1 covers 8 bases. CDR1 SGHNT and CDR2 YYREEE come from the germline V gene (reference sequence). This CDR3 spans 15 amino acids. Trimming took 5 bases from V and 1 from J; bases not matched to a gene: 8. The DNA of the CDR3 is TGTGCCAGCAGTGGGGTAAACAGGGGGTCCTACGAGCAGTACTTC. It translates to CASSGVNRGSYEQYF. Using reference TRBV5-4 and TRBJ2-7 for the parts outside the CDR3, the full variable domain is ETGVTQSPTHLIKTRGQQVTLRCSSQSGHNTVSWYQQALGQGPQFIFQYYREEENGRGNFPPRFSGLQFPNYSSELNVNALELDDSALYLCASSGVNRGSYEQYFGPGTRLTVT.

The chain joins TRBV5-4 to TRBJ2-1, with no clear D. The germline CDR1 and CDR2 sequences are SGHNT and YYREEE (reference sequence). The CDR3 sequence is 15 residues long. Trimming pared 4 bases from V and 5 bases from J, leaving 16 bases between. CDR3 nucleotide sequence: TGTGCCAGCAGCATATTTTCGGGTGGTCACAATGAGCAGTTCTTC. It specifies CASSIFSGGHNEQFF.

This clone was detected only once. The J gene is TRBJ2-2, the V gene TRBV18; 7 bases agree with TRBD1. CDR1 and CDR2 (germline): KGHSH, LQKENI. The V segment lost 5 bases and the J segment 4 bases; nucleotides outside the gene matches: 4. CDR3 length equals 14 residues. The CDR3 DNA is TGTGCCAGCTCATTGGGACAGATCACCGGGGAGCTGTTTTTT. This translates into CASSLGQITGELFF.

This sequence joins TRBV30 and TRBJ1-4; weak D call: TRBD1 (6 bases). This CDR3 spans 13 amino acids. V lost 5 bases to trimming and J lost 8 bases, with 15 bases between them. The germline gives CDR1 GTSNPN, CDR2 SVGIG (reference sequence). The CDR3 reads CAWGRQGSEKLFF. DNA for the CDR3: TGTGCCTGGGGTCGGCAGGGGTCGGAAAAACTGTTTTTT.

V gene TRBV5-1 combines with J gene TRBJ2-7, with a possible D match to TRBD2 (5 bases). V was shortened by 0 bases and J by 6 bases, with 13 bases between the two germline ends. The CDR3 is made up of 14 amino acids. Germline CDR1 is SGHRS and CDR2 is YFSETQ. CDR3 residues: CASSLGRGFGEQYF. The CDR3 DNA follows: TGCGCCAGCAGCTTGGGGCGCGGGTTCGGCGAGCAGTACTTC.